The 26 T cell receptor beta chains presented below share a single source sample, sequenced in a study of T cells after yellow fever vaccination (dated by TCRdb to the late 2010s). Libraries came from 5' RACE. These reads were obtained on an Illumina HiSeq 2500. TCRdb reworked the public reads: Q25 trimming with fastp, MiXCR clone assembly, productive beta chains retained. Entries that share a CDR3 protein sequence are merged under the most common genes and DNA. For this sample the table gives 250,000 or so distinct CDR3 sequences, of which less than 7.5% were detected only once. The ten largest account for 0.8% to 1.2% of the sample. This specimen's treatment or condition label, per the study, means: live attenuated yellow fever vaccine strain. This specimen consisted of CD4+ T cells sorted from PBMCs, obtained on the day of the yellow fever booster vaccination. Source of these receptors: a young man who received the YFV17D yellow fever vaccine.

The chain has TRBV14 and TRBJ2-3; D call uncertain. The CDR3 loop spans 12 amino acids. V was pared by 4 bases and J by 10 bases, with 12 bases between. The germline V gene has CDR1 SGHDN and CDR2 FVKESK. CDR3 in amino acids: CASSPPTDAQYF. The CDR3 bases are TGTGCCAGCAGCCCCCCCACGGATGCGCAGTATTTT.

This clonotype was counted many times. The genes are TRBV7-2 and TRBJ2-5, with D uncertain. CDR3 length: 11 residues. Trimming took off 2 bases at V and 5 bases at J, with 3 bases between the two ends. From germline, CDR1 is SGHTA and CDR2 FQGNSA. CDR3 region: CASSLHETQYF. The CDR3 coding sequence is TGTGCCAGCAGCTTACATGAGACCCAGTACTTC.

The CDR3 bases are TGTGCCAGCAGCTTAGTGGGTCTTACTGGAAACACCATATATTTT. It translates to CASSLVGLTGNTIYF. The chain carries TRBV7-2 and TRBJ1-3; D uncertain. The CDR3 length is 15 residues. The V and J ends lost 1 base and 2 bases respectively, with 9 bases between them. The V gene's germline CDR1 is SGHTA and CDR2 FQGNSA.

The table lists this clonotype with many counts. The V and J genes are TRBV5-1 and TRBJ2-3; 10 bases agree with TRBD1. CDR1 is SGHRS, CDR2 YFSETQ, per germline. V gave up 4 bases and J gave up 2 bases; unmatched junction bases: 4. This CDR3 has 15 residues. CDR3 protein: CASSNGQGVTDTQYF. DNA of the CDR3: TGCGCCAGCAGCAACGGACAGGGGGTCACAGATACGCAGTATTTT.

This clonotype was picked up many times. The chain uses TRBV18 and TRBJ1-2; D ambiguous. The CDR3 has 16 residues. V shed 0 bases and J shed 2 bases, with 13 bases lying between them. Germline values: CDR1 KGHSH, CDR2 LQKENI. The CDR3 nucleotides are TGTGCCAGCTCACCACCGTTGGAACAACGAAACTATGGCTACACCTTC. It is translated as CASSPPLEQRNYGYTF.

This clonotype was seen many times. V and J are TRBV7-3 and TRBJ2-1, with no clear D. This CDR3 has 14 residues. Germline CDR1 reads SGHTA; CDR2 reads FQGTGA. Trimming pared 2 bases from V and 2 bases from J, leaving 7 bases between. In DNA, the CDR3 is TGTGCCAGCAGCTTACGTGGGGCCTACAATGAGCAGTTCTTC. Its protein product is CASSLRGAYNEQFF.

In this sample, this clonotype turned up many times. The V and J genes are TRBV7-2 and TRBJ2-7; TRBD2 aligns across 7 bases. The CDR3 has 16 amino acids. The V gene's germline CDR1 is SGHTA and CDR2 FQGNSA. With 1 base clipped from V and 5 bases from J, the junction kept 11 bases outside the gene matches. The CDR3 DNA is TGTGCCAGCAGCTTAGTACAGCGGGACCGAGTCGACGAGCAGTACTTC. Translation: CASSLVQRDRVDEQYF. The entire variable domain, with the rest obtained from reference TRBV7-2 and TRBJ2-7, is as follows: GAGVSQSPSNKVTEKGKDVELRCDPISGHTALYWYRQSLGQGLEFLIYFQGNSAPDKSGLPSDRFSAERTGGSVSTLTIQRTQQEDSAVYLCASSLVQRDRVDEQYFGPGTRLTVT.

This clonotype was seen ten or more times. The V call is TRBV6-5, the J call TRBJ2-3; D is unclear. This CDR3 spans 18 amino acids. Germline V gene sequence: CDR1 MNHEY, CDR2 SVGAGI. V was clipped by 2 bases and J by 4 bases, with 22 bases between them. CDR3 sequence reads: CASSYQALTHPPADTQYF. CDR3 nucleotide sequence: TGTGCCAGCAGTTACCAAGCCCTGACCCACCCTCCGGCAGATACGCAGTATTTT.

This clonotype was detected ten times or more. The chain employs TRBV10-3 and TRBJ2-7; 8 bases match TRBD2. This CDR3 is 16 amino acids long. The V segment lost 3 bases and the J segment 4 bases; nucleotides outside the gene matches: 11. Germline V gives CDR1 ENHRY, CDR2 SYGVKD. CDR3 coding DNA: TGTGCCATCAGTGAACTAGCGGAGAGGGGAGGATACGAGCAGTACTTC. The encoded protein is CAISELAERGGYEQYF.

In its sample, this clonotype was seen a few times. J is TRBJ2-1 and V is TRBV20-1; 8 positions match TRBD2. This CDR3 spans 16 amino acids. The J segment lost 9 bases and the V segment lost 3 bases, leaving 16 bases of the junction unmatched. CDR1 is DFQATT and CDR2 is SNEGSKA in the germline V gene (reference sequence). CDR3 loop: CSASPGGTTYDSEQFF. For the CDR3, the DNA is TGCAGTGCTAGTCCGGGGGGGACCACCTACGACAGTGAGCAGTTCTTC.

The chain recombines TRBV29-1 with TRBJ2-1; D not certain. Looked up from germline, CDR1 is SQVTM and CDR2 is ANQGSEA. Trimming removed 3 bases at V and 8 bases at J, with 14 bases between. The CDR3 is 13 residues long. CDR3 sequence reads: CSVDVWSKDEQFF. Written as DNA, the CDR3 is TGCAGCGTTGACGTTTGGTCAAAGGATGAGCAGTTCTTC.

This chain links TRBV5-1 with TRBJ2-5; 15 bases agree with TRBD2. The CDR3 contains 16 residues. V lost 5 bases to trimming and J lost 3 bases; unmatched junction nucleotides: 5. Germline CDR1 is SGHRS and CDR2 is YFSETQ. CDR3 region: CASSSGLAGGKETQYF. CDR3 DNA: TGCGCCAGCAGTTCGGGACTAGCGGGAGGCAAAGAGACCCAGTACTTC. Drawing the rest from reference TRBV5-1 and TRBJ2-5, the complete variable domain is KAGVTQTPRYLIKTRGQQVTLSCSPISGHRSVSWYQQTPGQGLQFLFEYFSETQRNKGNFPGRFSGRQFSNSRSEMNVSTLELGDSALYLCASSSGLAGGKETQYFGPGTRLLVL.

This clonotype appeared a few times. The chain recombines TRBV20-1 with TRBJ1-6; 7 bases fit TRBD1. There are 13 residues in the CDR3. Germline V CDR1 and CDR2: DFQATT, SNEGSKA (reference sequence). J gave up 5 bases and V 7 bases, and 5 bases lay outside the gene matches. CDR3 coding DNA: TGCAGTGGCACGGGACAGAATAATTCACCCCTCCACTTT. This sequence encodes CSGTGQNNSPLHF.

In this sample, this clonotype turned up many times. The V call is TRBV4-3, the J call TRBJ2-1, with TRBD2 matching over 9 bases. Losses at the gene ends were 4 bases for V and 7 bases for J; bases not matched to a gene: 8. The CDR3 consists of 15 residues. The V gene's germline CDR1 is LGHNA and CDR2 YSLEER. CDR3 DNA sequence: TGCGCCAGCAGCCCGGGCGCGGGAGGGAGGAATGAGCAGTTCTTC. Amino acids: CASSPGAGGRNEQFF.

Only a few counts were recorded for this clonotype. This chain's CDR3 is CASSLSQGLSNTGELFF. Written as DNA, the CDR3 is TGTGCCAGCAGCTTGTCTCAGGGGCTCTCAAACACCGGGGAGCTGTTTTTT. The V gene is TRBV5-8, the J gene TRBJ2-2, with a possible D match to TRBD1 (6 bases). Trimming removed 1 base at V and 2 bases at J, with 15 bases between. Germline CDR1 SGHTS, CDR2 YDEGEE. CDR3 length: 17 residues.

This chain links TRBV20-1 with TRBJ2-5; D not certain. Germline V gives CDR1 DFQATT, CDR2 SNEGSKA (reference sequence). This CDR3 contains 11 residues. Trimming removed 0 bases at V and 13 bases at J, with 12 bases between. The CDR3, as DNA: TGCAGTGCTAGAGATGATGCCCGCAGGTACTTC. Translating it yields CSARDDARRYF.

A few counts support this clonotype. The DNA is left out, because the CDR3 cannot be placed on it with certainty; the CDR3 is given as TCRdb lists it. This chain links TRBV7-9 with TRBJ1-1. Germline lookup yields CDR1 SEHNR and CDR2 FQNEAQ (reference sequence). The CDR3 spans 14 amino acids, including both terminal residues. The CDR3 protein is CASSFGNGFTEAFF.

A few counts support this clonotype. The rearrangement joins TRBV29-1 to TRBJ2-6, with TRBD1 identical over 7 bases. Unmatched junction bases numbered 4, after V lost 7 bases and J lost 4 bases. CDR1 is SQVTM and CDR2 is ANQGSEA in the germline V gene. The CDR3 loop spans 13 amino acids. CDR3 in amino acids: CSARGQGANVLTF. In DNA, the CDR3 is TGCAGCGCTAGGGGGCAGGGGGCCAACGTCCTGACTTTC.

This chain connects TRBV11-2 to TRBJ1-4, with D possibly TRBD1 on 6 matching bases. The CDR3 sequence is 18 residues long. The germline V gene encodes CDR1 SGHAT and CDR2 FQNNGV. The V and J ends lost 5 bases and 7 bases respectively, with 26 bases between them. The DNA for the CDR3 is TGTGCCAGCAGCCGGAAACGGGACACCATGGGCGGCCGTGAAAAACTGTTTTTT. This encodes CASSRKRDTMGGREKLFF. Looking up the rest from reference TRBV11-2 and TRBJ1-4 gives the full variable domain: EAGVAQSPRYKIIEKRQSVAFWCNPISGHATLYWYQQILGQGPKLLIQFQNNGVVDDSQLPKDRFSAERLKGVDSTLKIQPAKLEDSAVYLCASSRKRDTMGGREKLFFGSGTQLSVL.

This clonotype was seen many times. The CDR3 coding sequence is TGTGCCTCGGGTAAGAGCTCCTACAATGAGCAGTTCTTC. It specifies CASGKSSYNEQFF. The genes are TRBV11-2 and TRBJ2-1; D gene ambiguous. V lost 11 bases to trimming and J lost 0 bases, with 11 bases between them. CDR3 length: 13 residues. Germline values: CDR1 SGHAT, CDR2 FQNNGV.

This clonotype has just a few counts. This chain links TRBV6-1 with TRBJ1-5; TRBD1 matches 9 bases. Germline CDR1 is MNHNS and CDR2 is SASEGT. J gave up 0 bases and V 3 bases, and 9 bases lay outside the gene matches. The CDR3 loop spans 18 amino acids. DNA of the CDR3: TGTGCCAGCAGTGACCGCCGGACAGGGGCCTATAGCAATCAGCCCCAGCATTTT. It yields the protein CASSDRRTGAYSNQPQHF.

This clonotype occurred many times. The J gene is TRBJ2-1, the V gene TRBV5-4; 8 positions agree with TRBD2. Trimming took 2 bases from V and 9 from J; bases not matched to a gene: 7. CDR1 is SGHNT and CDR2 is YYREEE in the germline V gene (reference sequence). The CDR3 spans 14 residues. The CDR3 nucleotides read TGTGCCAGCAGCTTCCAAGCGGGAGATGGTGAGCAGTTCTTC. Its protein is CASSFQAGDGEQFF. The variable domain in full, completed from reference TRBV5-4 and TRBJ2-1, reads ETGVTQSPTHLIKTRGQQVTLRCSSQSGHNTVSWYQQALGQGPQFIFQYYREEENGRGNFPPRFSGLQFPNYSSELNVNALELDDSALYLCASSFQAGDGEQFFGPGTRLTVL.

The CDR3 DNA reads TGTGCCAGCAGTTTACTCGGCGGGAGGGATACAGATACGCAGTATTTT. Translated, it gives CASSLLGGRDTDTQYF. The rearrangement uses TRBV27 and TRBJ2-3, with 9 positions matching TRBD2. From germline, CDR1 is MNHEY and CDR2 SMNVEV (reference sequence). The CDR3 has 16 amino acids. J gave up 3 bases and V 2 bases, and 6 bases lay outside the gene matches.

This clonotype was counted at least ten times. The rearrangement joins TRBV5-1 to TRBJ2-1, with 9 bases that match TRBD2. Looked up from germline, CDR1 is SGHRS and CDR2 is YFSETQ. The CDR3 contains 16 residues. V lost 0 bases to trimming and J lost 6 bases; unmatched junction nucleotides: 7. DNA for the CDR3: TGCGCCAGCAGCTTGGCCGTGATAGCGGGAGCCAATGAGCAGTTCTTC. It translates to CASSLAVIAGANEQFF. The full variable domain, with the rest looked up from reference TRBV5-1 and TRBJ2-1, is KAGVTQTPRYLIKTRGQQVTLSCSPISGHRSVSWYQQTPGQGLQFLFEYFSETQRNKGNFPGRFSGRQFSNSRSEMNVSTLELGDSALYLCASSLAVIAGANEQFFGPGTRLTVL.

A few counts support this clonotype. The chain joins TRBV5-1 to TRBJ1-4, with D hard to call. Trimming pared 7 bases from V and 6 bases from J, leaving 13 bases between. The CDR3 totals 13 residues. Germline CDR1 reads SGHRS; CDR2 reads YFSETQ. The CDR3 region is CASGIGNDEKLFF. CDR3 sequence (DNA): TGCGCCAGCGGAATTGGGAACGATGAAAAACTGTTTTTT.

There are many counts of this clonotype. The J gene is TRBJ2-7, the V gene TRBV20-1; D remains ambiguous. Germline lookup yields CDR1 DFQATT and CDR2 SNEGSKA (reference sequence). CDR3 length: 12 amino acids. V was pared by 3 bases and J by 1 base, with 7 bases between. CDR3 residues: CSARSGSYEQYF. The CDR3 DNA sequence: TGCAGTGCTAGGTCCGGATCCTACGAGCAGTACTTC.